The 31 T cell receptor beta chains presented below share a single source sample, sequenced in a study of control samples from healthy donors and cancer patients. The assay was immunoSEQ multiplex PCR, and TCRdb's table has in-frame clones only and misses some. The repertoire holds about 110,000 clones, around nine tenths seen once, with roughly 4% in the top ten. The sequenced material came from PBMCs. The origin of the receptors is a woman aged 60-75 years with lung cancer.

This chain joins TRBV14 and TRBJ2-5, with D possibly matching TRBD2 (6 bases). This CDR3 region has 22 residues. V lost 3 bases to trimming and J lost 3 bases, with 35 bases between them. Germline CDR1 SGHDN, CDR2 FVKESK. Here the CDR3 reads CASSHRPRGLVRGTEAKETQYF. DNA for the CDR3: TGTGCCAGCAGCCATCGGCCACGTGGCCTGGTGCGCGGGACGGAGGCGAAAGAGACCCAGTACTTC.

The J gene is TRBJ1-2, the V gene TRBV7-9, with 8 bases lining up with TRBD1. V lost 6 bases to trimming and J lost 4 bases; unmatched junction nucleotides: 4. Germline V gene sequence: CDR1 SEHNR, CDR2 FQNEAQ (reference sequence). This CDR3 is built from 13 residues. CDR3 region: CASRATGGYGYTF. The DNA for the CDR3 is TGTGCCAGCAGAGCCACAGGGGGCTATGGCTACACCTTC.

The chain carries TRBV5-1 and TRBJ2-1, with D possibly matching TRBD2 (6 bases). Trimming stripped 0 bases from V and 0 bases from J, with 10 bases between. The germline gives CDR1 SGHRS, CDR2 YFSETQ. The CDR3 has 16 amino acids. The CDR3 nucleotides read TGCGCCAGCAGCTTGGCTGCGGGGTCCTCCTACAATGAGCAGTTCTTC. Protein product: CASSLAAGSSYNEQFF.

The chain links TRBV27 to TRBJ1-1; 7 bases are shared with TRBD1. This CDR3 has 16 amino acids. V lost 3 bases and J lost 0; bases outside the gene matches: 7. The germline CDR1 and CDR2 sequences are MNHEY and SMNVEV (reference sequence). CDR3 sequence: CASSLQGGTVNTEAFF. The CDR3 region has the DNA TGTGCCAGCAGTTTGCAAGGGGGCACTGTGAACACTGAAGCTTTCTTT.

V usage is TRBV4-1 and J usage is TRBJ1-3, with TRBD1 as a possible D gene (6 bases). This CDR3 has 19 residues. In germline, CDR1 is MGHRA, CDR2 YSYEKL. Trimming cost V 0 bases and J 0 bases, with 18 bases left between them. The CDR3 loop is CASSQDIGGVQNSGNTIYF. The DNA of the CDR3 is TGCGCCAGCAGCCAAGACATAGGGGGGGTCCAAAACTCTGGAAACACCATATATTTT.

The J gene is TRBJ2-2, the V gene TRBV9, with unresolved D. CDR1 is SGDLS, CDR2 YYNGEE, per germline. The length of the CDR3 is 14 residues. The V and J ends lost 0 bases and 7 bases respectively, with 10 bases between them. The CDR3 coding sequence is TGTGCCAGCAGCGTAGGCTCGGCTAACGGGGAGCTGTTTTTT. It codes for CASSVGSANGELFF.

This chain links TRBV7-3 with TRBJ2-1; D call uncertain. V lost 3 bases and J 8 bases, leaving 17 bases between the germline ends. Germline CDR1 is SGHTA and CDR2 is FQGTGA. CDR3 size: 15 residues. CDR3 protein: CASSLLRTPLHEQFF. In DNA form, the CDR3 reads TGTGCCAGCAGCTTGCTTAGAACCCCCCTACATGAGCAGTTCTTC.

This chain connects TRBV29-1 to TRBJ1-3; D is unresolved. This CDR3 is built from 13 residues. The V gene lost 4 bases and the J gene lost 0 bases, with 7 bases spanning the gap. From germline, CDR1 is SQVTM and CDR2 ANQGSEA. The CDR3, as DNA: TGCAGCGTTGTGGGAAACTCTGGAAACACCATATATTTT. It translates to CSVVGNSGNTIYF.

The CDR3 DNA is TGTGCCAGCAGTGCTCAGGGCGGGAATCAGCCCCAGCATTTT. This gives the protein CASSAQGGNQPQHF. The V gene is TRBV2, the J gene TRBJ1-5; TRBD1 is a possible D gene (5 bases). V was trimmed by 4 bases and J by 4 bases, leaving 11 bases between them. This CDR3 contains 14 residues. Germline V lookup: CDR1 SNHLY, CDR2 FYNNEI. The full variable domain, rest sourced from reference TRBV2 and TRBJ1-5, is EPEVTQTPSHQVTQMGQEVILRCVPISNHLYFYWYRQILGQKVEFLVSFYNNEISEKSEIFDDQFSVERPDGSNFTLKIRSTKLEDSAMYFCASSAQGGNQPQHFGDGTRLSIL.

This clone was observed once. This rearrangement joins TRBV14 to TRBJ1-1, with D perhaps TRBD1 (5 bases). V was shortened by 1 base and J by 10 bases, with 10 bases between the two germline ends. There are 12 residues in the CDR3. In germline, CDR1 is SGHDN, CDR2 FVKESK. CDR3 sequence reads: CASSQVGGRAFF. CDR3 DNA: TGTGCCAGCAGCCAAGTGGGGGGACGAGCTTTCTTT.

The CDR3 DNA sequence: TGTGCCAGCAGCTTAATCATGCCGCAGGACTATGGCTACACCTTC. Its translation is CASSLIMPQDYGYTF. V and J are TRBV7-9 and TRBJ1-2; D gene unclear. CDR1 and CDR2 from the germline V gene are SEHNR and FQNEAQ (reference sequence). CDR3 length equals 15 residues. V was shortened by 2 bases and J by 3 bases, with 13 bases between the two germline ends.

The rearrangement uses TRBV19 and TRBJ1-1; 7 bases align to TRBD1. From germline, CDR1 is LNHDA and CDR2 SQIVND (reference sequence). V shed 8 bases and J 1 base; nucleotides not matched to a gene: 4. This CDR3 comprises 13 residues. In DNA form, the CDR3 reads TGTGCCAGTTGTAAGGGGGCGAACACTGAAGCTTTCTTT. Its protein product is CASCKGANTEAFF. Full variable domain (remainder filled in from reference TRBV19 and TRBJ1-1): DGGITQSPKYLFRKEGQNVTLSCEQNLNHDAMYWYRQDPGQGLRLIYYSQIVNDFQKGDIAEGYSVSREKKESFPLTVTSAQKNPTAFYLCASCKGANTEAFFGQGTRLTVV.

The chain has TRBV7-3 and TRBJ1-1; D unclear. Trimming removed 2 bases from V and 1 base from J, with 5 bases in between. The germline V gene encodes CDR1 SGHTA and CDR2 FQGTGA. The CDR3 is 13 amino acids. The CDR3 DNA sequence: TGTGCCAGCAGCTTACGACAGAACACTGAAGCTTTCTTT. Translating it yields CASSLRQNTEAFF.

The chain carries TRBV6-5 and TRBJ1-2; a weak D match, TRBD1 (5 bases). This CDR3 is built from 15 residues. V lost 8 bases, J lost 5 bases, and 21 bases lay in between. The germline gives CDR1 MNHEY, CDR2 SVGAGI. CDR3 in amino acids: CASPTIQGTDYGYTF. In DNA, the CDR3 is TGTGCCAGCCCTACTATCCAGGGTACCGATTATGGCTACACCTTC.

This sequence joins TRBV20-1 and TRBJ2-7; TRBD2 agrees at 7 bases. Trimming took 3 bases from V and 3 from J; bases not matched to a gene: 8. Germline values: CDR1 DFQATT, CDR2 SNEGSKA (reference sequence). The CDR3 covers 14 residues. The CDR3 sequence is CSASEASGYYEQYF. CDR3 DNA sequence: TGCAGTGCTAGTGAGGCTAGCGGCTACTACGAGCAGTACTTC.

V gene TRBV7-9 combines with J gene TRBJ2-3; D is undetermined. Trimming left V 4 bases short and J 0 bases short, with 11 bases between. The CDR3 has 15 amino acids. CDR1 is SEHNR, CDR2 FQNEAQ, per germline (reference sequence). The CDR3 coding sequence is TGTGCCAGCAGCTCCGGGCTTTCTAGCACAGATACGCAGTATTTT. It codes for CASSSGLSSTDTQYF.

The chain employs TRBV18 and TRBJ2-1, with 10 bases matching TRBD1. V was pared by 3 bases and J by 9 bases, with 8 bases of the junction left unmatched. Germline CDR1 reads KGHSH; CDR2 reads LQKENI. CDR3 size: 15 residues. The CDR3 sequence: CASSPRDRGWGEQFF. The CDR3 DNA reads TGTGCCAGCTCACCCCGGGACAGGGGTTGGGGTGAGCAGTTCTTC.

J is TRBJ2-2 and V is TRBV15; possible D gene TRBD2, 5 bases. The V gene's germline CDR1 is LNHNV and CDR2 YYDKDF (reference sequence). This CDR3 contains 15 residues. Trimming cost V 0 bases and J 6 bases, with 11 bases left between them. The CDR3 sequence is CATSRDPGNAGELFF. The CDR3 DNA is TGTGCCACCAGCAGAGATCCGGGGAATGCCGGGGAGCTGTTTTTT.

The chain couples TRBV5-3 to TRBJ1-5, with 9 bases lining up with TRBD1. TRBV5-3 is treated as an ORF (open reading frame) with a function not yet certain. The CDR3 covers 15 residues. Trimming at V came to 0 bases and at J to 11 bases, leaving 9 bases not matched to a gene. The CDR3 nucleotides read TGTGCCAGAAGCTTGGGGACAGGGGTCCCATGGGCCCAGCATTTT. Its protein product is CARSLGTGVPWAQHF.

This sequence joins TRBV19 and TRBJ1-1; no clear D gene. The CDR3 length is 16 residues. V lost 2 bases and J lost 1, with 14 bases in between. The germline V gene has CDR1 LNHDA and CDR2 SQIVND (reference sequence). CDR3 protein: CASSISLSPGNTEAFF. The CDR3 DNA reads TGTGCCAGTAGTATAAGTTTGTCTCCGGGGAACACTGAAGCTTTCTTT.

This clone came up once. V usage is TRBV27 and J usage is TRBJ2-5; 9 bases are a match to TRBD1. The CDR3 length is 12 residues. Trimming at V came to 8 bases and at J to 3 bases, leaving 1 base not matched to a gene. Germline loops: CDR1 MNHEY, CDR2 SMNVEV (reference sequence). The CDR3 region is CASWTGEETQYF. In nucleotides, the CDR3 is TGTGCCAGCTGGACAGGGGAAGAGACCCAGTACTTC.

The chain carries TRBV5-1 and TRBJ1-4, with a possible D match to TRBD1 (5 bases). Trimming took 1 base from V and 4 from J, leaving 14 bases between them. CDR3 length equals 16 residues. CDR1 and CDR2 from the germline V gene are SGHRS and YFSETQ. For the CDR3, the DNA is TGCGCCAGCAGCTTGTCAGGGTCGGGGATTAATGAAAAACTGTTTTTT. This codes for CASSLSGSGINEKLFF.

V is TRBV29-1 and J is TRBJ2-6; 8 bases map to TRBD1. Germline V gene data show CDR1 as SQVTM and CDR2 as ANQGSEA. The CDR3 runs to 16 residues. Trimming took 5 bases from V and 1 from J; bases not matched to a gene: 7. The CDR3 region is CSVSSTGGSGANVLTF. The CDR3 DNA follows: TGCAGCGTTTCCTCAACAGGGGGGTCTGGGGCCAACGTCCTGACTTTC.

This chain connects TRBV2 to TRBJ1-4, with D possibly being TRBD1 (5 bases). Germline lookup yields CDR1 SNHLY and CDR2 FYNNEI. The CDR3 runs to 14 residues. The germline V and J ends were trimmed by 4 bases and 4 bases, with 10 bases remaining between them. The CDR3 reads CASSGGQLNEKLFF. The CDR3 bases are TGTGCCAGCAGTGGGGGCCAGCTTAATGAAAAACTGTTTTTT.

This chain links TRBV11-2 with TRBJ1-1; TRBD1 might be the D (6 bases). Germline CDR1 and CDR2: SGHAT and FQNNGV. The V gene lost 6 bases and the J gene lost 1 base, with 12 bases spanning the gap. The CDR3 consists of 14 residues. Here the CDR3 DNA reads TGTGCCAGCAGGTCGGGACACCGGAACACTGAAGCTTTCTTT. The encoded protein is CASRSGHRNTEAFF.

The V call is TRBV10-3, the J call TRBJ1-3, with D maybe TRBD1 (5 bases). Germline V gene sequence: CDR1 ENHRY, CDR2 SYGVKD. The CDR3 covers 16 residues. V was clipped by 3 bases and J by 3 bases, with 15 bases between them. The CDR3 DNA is TGTGCCATCAGTGACCGCAGGGATGCCAGTGGAAACACCATATATTTT. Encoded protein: CAISDRRDASGNTIYF.

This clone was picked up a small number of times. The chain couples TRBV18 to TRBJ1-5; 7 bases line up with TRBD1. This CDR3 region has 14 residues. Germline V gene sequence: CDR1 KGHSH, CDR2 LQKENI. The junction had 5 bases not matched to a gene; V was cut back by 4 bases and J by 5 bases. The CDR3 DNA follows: TGTGCCAGCTCACAGGGGGCGAAGGATCAGCCCCAGCATTTT. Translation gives CASSQGAKDQPQHF.

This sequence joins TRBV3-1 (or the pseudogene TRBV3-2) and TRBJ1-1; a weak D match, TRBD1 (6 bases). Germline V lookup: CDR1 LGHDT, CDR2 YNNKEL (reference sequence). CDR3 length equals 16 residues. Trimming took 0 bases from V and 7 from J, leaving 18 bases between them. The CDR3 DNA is TGTGCCAGCAGCCAAGATGGCCAGGCAGGGGTGGTTGAAGCTTTCTTT. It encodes CASSQDGQAGVVEAFF.

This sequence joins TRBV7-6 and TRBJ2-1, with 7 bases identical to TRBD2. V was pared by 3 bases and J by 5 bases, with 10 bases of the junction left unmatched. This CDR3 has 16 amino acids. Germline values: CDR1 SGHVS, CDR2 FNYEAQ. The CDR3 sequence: CASSLGGDYRNNEQFF. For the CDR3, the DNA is TGTGCCAGCAGCTTGGGGGGGGACTATCGAAACAATGAGCAGTTCTTC.

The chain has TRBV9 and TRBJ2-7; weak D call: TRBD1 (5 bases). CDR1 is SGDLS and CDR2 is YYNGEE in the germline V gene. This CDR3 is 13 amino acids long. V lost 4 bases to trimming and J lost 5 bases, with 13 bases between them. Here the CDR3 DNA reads TGTGCCAGCAGCCACTTTAGCAGGGACGAGCAGTACTTC. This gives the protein CASSHFSRDEQYF.

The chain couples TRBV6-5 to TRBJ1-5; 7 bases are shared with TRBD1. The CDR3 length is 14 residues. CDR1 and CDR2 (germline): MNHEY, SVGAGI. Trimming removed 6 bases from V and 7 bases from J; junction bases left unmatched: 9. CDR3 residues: CASRRDRAGQPQHF. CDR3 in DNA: TGTGCCAGCAGACGCGACAGGGCAGGCCAGCCCCAGCATTTT.